The 21 T cell receptor beta chains given below trace back to one sample, sequenced in a study of blood T cell repertoires in COVID-19. TCRdb's table, derived via immunoSEQ multiplex PCR, lists solely in-frame clones and lacks some. The sample comprises 310,000 or so clones, about 87% of which are singletons, and 8.5% to 10% rests with the top ten. Source material: PBMCs or T cells enriched from blood (not recorded which). The receptors derive from a woman aged 18-35 years who had recovered from COVID-19.

The rearrangement joins TRBV19 to TRBJ2-3; 11 bases line up with TRBD2. Per germline, CDR1 LNHDA and CDR2 SQIVND (reference sequence). The CDR3 runs 15 residues. J was trimmed by 4 bases and V by 6 bases; bases with no gene match: 6. In nucleotides, the CDR3 is TGTGCCAGTAGCGCACTAGCGGGAGATTCAGATACGCAGTATTTT. Translated, it gives CASSALAGDSDTQYF.

The chain couples TRBV2 to TRBJ2-1; maybe TRBD2 (6 bases). The CDR3 contains 14 residues. The ends were cut back, 4 bases at V and 5 bases at J, with 12 bases in the middle. Germline V CDR1 and CDR2: SNHLY, FYNNEI. The CDR3 sequence: CASSGLAQNNEQFF. The CDR3 region has the DNA TGTGCCAGCAGTGGTCTAGCGCAAAACAATGAGCAGTTCTTC.

The chain has TRBV7-6 and TRBJ2-7; TRBD2 agrees at 12 bases. Germline V gives CDR1 SGHVS, CDR2 FNYEAQ. V lost 3 bases, J lost 7 bases, and 4 bases stayed unmatched. The CDR3 length is 14 residues. The CDR3 protein is CASSFSGTSGEQYF. As DNA, the CDR3 is TGTGCCAGCAGCTTTTCCGGGACTAGCGGGGAGCAGTACTTC.

The rearrangement joins TRBV7-2 to TRBJ2-1, with D perhaps TRBD2 (5 bases). The length of the CDR3 is 13 residues. Trimming removed 1 base from V and 10 bases from J, with 11 bases in between. Germline loops: CDR1 SGHTA, CDR2 FQGNSA. CDR3 loop: CASSLVAGQEQFF. For the CDR3, the DNA is TGTGCCAGCAGCTTAGTTGCGGGCCAGGAGCAGTTCTTC.

The gene calls are TRBV9 and TRBJ2-1; 8 bases map to TRBD2. V dropped 0 bases and J dropped 4; count of bases not matched to a gene: 3. Germline V gives CDR1 SGDLS, CDR2 YYNGEE. The CDR3 runs to 15 residues. DNA for the CDR3: TGTGCCAGCAGCGTAGAAGAGCGGGGGTACAATGAGCAGTTCTTC. As protein: CASSVEERGYNEQFF.

The chain employs TRBV6-5 and TRBJ1-1, with 7 bases that match TRBD1. CDR3 length equals 13 residues. CDR1 and CDR2 from the germline V gene are MNHEY and SVGAGI. Losses at the gene ends were 4 bases for V and 4 bases for J; bases not matched to a gene: 3. Here the CDR3 reads CASSFNRGTEAFF. In DNA form, the CDR3 reads TGTGCCAGCAGTTTTAACAGGGGCACTGAAGCTTTCTTT.

J is TRBJ2-1 and V is TRBV27, with 10 bases that match TRBD2. The germline V gene has CDR1 MNHEY and CDR2 SMNVEV (reference sequence). Germline trimming cut 2 bases from V and 9 bases from J; bases unmatched to any gene: 10. The CDR3 is made up of 16 amino acids. CDR3 DNA: TGTGCCAGCAGTTTAAGTGTAGGAGCGGGAGGGTTTGAGCAGTTCTTC. Its translation: CASSLSVGAGGFEQFF.

The chain joins TRBV6-4 to TRBJ1-5, with a possible D match to TRBD1 (6 bases). Trimming took off 2 bases at V and 7 bases at J, with 9 bases between the two ends. The CDR3 is 13 amino acids. Germline loops: CDR1 MRHNA, CDR2 SNTAGT. CDR3 loop: CASSDGTGQPQHF. Here the CDR3 DNA reads TGTGCCAGCAGTGACGGCACAGGGCAGCCCCAGCATTTT.

The chain links TRBV20-1 to TRBJ2-7; 8 bases line up with TRBD2. Losses at the gene ends were 3 bases for V and 4 bases for J; bases not matched to a gene: 23. Germline loops: CDR1 DFQATT, CDR2 SNEGSKA (reference sequence). The CDR3 is 19 amino acids. The chain's CDR3 is CSASMLTDVGTRGSYEQYF. CDR3 sequence (DNA): TGCAGTGCTAGTATGTTGACGGATGTTGGGACTAGAGGGAGTTACGAGCAGTACTTC.

V is TRBV3-1 (or the pseudogene TRBV3-2) and J is TRBJ1-1; 10 bases agree with TRBD1. Per the germline V gene, CDR1 is LGHDT and CDR2 is YNNKEL (reference sequence). CDR3 length equals 17 residues. The V and J ends lost 1 base and 4 bases, in that order; junction bases with no gene match: 9. CDR3 coding DNA: TGTGCCAGCAGCCAAGCCGGACAGGGGGTAAGGATCACTGAAGCTTTCTTT. It specifies CASSQAGQGVRITEAFF.

There are a few counts of this clone. The rearrangement uses TRBV7-9 and TRBJ1-5; 8 bases agree with TRBD1. Germline CDR1 is SEHNR and CDR2 is FQNEAQ (reference sequence). J gave up 5 bases and V 5 bases, and 8 bases lay outside the gene matches. The CDR3 has 15 residues. The CDR3: CASSRTGPGDQPQHF. As DNA, the CDR3 is TGTGCCAGCAGCCGGACAGGGCCTGGTGATCAGCCCCAGCATTTT.

The chain combines TRBV29-1 with TRBJ1-1, with 7 bases matching TRBD1. The CDR3 is made up of 12 amino acids. The germline V gene encodes CDR1 SQVTM and CDR2 ANQGSEA. DNA for the CDR3: TGCACCGGGGGACAGATGAACACTGAAGCTTTCTTT. Translation gives CTGGQMNTEAFF.

The chain couples TRBV6-2 or TRBV6-3 to TRBJ2-3, with no clear D. This CDR3 has 15 residues. Germline V gene data show CDR1 as MNHEY and CDR2 as SVGEGT. Trimming stripped 6 bases from V and 6 bases from J, with 19 bases between. The CDR3: CASSELPTRSDTQYF. The CDR3 nucleotides read TGTGCCAGCAGCGAGTTACCTACTCGGTCTGATACGCAGTATTTT.

V gene TRBV30 combines with J gene TRBJ1-6; the D gene is possibly TRBD1 (6 bases). This CDR3 has 15 residues. In germline, CDR1 is GTSNPN, CDR2 SVGIG (reference sequence). Trimming removed 4 bases from V and 4 bases from J, with 14 bases in between. The CDR3 loop reads CAWTGIGTYNSPLHF. The CDR3 DNA is TGTGCCTGGACGGGGATCGGGACATATAATTCACCCCTCCACTTT.

The chain recombines TRBV6-2 or TRBV6-3 with TRBJ2-5, with 8 nucleotides matching TRBD2. Trimming at V came to 4 bases and at J to 1 base, leaving 2 bases not matched to a gene. The CDR3 covers 14 residues. CDR1 MNHEY and CDR2 SVGEGT come from the germline V gene. This CDR3 reads CASSLLAAQETQYF. CDR3 coding DNA: TGTGCCAGCAGTTTACTAGCGGCCCAAGAGACCCAGTACTTC.

The chain is built from TRBV5-1 and TRBJ2-1; 14 nucleotides line up with TRBD2. The V gene end was trimmed by 6 bases and the J gene end by 15 bases; junction bases not matched to a gene: 11. Germline CDR1 is SGHRS and CDR2 is YFSETQ. The CDR3 has 14 amino acids. CDR3 sequence (DNA): TGCGCCAGCAACCCGAGGACTAGCGGGAGGTCATGGTTCTTC. It encodes CASNPRTSGRSWFF.

The chain links TRBV14 to TRBJ2-3; TRBD2 is a possible D gene (5 bases). The CDR3 covers 13 residues. The germline CDR1 and CDR2 sequences are SGHDN and FVKESK. Trimming removed 1 base at V and 9 bases at J, with 11 bases between. The CDR3 DNA sequence: TGTGCCAGCAGCCAAGGTCCCCGGGAAACGCAGTATTTT. Residues: CASSQGPRETQYF.

The V gene is TRBV4-1, the J gene TRBJ2-1; D might be TRBD2 (6 bases). Per the germline V gene, CDR1 is MGHRA and CDR2 is YSYEKL. The CDR3 runs to 19 residues. V lost 0 bases, J lost 0 bases, and 18 bases lay in between. CDR3 sequence: CASSQEPAGEPRSYNEQFF. The CDR3 coding sequence is TGCGCCAGCAGCCAAGAGCCAGCGGGTGAACCCCGCTCCTACAATGAGCAGTTCTTC.

The rearrangement uses TRBV28 and TRBJ1-6, with 12 bases that match TRBD1. The length of the CDR3 is 18 residues. The ends lost 5 bases at V and 1 base at J; junction bases unmatched: 6. In germline, CDR1 is MDHEN, CDR2 SYDVKM. CDR3 residues: CASSVGQGARSYNSPLHF. The CDR3 DNA sequence: TGTGCCAGCAGTGTGGGACAGGGGGCCCGATCCTATAATTCACCCCTCCACTTT.

The chain is built from TRBV30 and TRBJ1-1; D is possibly TRBD1 (6 bases). This CDR3 spans 15 amino acids. V was clipped by 0 bases and J by 5 bases, with 16 bases between them. Germline-derived CDR1 and CDR2 are GTSNPN and SVGIG (reference sequence). CDR3 in DNA: TGTGCCTGGAGTGTGGGCTTGGGGGGGCGAACTGAAGCTTTCTTT. Its protein product is CAWSVGLGGRTEAFF.

The chain couples TRBV27 to TRBJ1-5; D is perhaps TRBD1 (5 bases). The V end was cut by 3 bases, the J end by 4 bases, with 7 bases between. CDR1 and CDR2 (germline): MNHEY, SMNVEV (reference sequence). This CDR3 region has 13 residues. The CDR3 loop is CASSFDSNQPQHF. The CDR3, as DNA: TGTGCCAGCAGTTTCGACAGTAATCAGCCCCAGCATTTT.